This T cell receptor (beta chain) was found in a study of T cell changes during pregnancy in multiple sclerosis. CDR1 and CDR2 from the germline V gene are SNHLY and FYNNEI. With 3 bases removed from V and 4 bases from J, the gap between germline ends came to 9 bases. CDR3 length: 13 amino acids. TCRdb's copy holds only in-frame clones and misses some; the assay was immunoSEQ multiplex PCR. In the table there are some 45,000 clones, 85% to 95% of which are singletons. The chain carries TRBV2 and TRBJ2-5; the D gene is possibly TRBD1 (5 bases). The specimen comprised CD8+ T cells from peripheral blood mononuclear cells, sampled in the first trimester of pregnancy. The clonotype was recovered from a female donor with multiple sclerosis, enrolled in a pregnancy study. The chain's CDR3 is CASSETARETQYF. The CDR3 bases are TGTGCCAGCAGTGAGACAGCTAGAGAGACCCAGTACTTC.